These 19 T cell receptor beta chains came from one sample sequenced in a study of blood T cell repertoires in COVID-19. Method: immunoSEQ multiplex PCR; TCRdb's copy keeps in-frame clones and lacks some. The profile shows some 220,000 clones, around 84% of them singletons. The sample was peripheral blood. The receptors were gathered from an elderly woman with active or convalescent COVID-19.

The chain carries TRBV3-1 (or the pseudogene TRBV3-2) and TRBJ2-3, with TRBD2 matching 10 bases. The J segment lost 0 bases and the V segment lost 4 bases, leaving 4 bases of the junction unmatched. This CDR3 is 16 amino acids long. Germline values: CDR1 LGHDT, CDR2 YNNKEL (reference sequence). The CDR3 sequence: CASSRRLAGSTDTQYF. As DNA, the CDR3 is TGTGCCAGCAGCCGAAGACTAGCGGGTAGCACAGATACGCAGTATTTT.

The chain uses TRBV11-3 and TRBJ1-2, with 7 positions matching TRBD1. The CDR3 spans 17 residues. Germline CDR1 SGHNT, CDR2 YENEEA. V lost 0 bases, J lost 8 bases, and 15 bases stayed unmatched. DNA for the CDR3: TGTGCCAGCAGCTTAGATCTTACGCGGCAGGGGGTTGGAGGCTACACCTTC. It is translated as CASSLDLTRQGVGGYTF.

In its sample, this clone was seen a few times. The CDR3 nucleotides are TGTGCCAGCAGCCAACCCCGCGGACAGGGAAGGGCTGAAGCTTTCTTT. It yields the protein CASSQPRGQGRAEAFF. The rearrangement joins TRBV3-1 (or the pseudogene TRBV3-2) to TRBJ1-1; 8 bases are a match to TRBD1. V lost 2 bases, J lost 6 bases, and 11 bases stayed unmatched. Germline V lookup: CDR1 LGHDT, CDR2 YNNKEL (reference sequence). There are 16 residues in the CDR3.

The V and J genes are TRBV5-1 and TRBJ2-7; 9 bases agree with TRBD1. Germline lookup yields CDR1 SGHRS and CDR2 YFSETQ. CDR3 length: 12 amino acids. Trimming at V came to 4 bases and at J to 13 bases, leaving 9 bases not matched to a gene. The CDR3 bases are TGCGCCAGCAGCGGGGAGGACAGGGGTGAATACTTC. The encoded protein is CASSGEDRGEYF.

DNA for the CDR3: TGTGCCAGCAGCCAAAGATCGGGGGGCTTTTCTAAACTGTTTTTT. This codes for CASSQRSGGFSKLFF. V usage is TRBV3-1 (or the pseudogene TRBV3-2) and J usage is TRBJ1-4; possible D gene TRBD1, 6 bases. The length of the CDR3 is 15 residues. Trimming removed 2 bases at V and 11 bases at J, with 18 bases between. The V gene's germline CDR1 is LGHDT and CDR2 YNNKEL (reference sequence).

The CDR3 DNA is TGTGCCAGCAGCTTGGGGGCAGGGGTCCTCACAGATACGCAGTATTTT. This sequence encodes CASSLGAGVLTDTQYF. V is TRBV5-6 and J is TRBJ2-3; possibly TRBD1 for D (6 bases). This CDR3 contains 16 residues. The germline gives CDR1 SGHDT, CDR2 YYEEEE. The V end was cut by 0 bases, the J end by 2 bases, with 13 bases between.

This chain connects TRBV15 to TRBJ2-4; TRBD1 matches at 8 bases. V lost 2 bases and J lost 3; bases outside the gene matches: 9. Germline V gene lookup returns CDR1 LNHNV and CDR2 YYDKDF (reference sequence). The CDR3 sequence is 17 residues long. As DNA, the CDR3 is TGTGCCACCAGCAGATCCGCGACAGGGGCCTTCAAAAACATTCAGTACTTC. Amino acids: CATSRSATGAFKNIQYF.

The chain is built from TRBV2 and TRBJ2-2; TRBD2 matches 12 bases. J lost 5 bases, V lost 10 bases, and 11 bases had no gene match. This CDR3 is 16 amino acids long. Germline values: CDR1 SNHLY, CDR2 FYNNEI. As DNA, the CDR3 is TGTGCCATCCCACTAGCGGGGGGAGGTGGAACCGGGGAGCTGTTTTTT. It is translated as CAIPLAGGGGTGELFF.

The genes are TRBV13 and TRBJ1-6; D ambiguous. Germline V gene lookup returns CDR1 PRHDT and CDR2 FYEKMQ (reference sequence). Trimming removed 0 bases from V and 7 bases from J, with 13 bases in between. This CDR3 has 16 amino acids. The CDR3 DNA is TGTGCCAGCAGCTTAGGTGGGGAGAAGGGAAATTCACCCCTCCACTTT. Amino acid sequence: CASSLGGEKGNSPLHF.

In this sample, this clone turned up once. This chain joins TRBV5-1 and TRBJ2-7; 7 bases agree with TRBD1. CDR3 length: 14 amino acids. V lost 4 bases and J lost 0; bases outside the gene matches: 4. Germline V gives CDR1 SGHRS, CDR2 YFSETQ. The CDR3 sequence is CASSQQGVSYEQYF. The CDR3 coding sequence is TGCGCCAGCAGCCAGCAGGGGGTCTCCTACGAGCAGTACTTC.

The genes are TRBV7-3 and TRBJ2-7, with D maybe TRBD1 (5 bases). The germline gives CDR1 SGHTA, CDR2 FQGTGA. Trimming shortened V by 2 bases and J by 2 bases, and 13 bases separated the two germline ends. The CDR3 consists of 15 residues. CDR3 protein: CASSLYGQPTYEQYF. The CDR3 nucleotides are TGTGCCAGCAGCTTATACGGACAACCTACCTACGAGCAGTACTTC. The full variable domain, in which reference TRBV7-3 and TRBJ2-7 provide the parts outside the CDR3, is GAGVSQTPSNKVTEKGKYVELRCDPISGHTALYWYRQSLGQGPEFLIYFQGTGAADDSGLPNDRFFAVRPEGSVSTLKIQRTERGDSAVYLCASSLYGQPTYEQYFGPGTRLTVT.

V usage is TRBV28 and J usage is TRBJ2-3, with 15 nucleotides matching TRBD2. This CDR3 is 18 amino acids long. Germline lookup yields CDR1 MDHEN and CDR2 SYDVKM. Losses at the gene ends were 3 bases for V and 1 base for J; bases not matched to a gene: 5. The CDR3 coding sequence is TGTGCCAGCAGTTTTTCTCGGACTAGCGGGGGGGGCACAGATACGCAGTATTTT. Translating gives CASSFSRTSGGGTDTQYF.

CDR3 sequence: CASTPGQGTQETQYF. The CDR3 coding sequence is TGTGCCAGCACCCCGGGACAGGGGACCCAAGAGACCCAGTACTTC. The chain combines TRBV6-6 with TRBJ2-5; the match to TRBD1 covers 10 bases. From germline, CDR1 is MNHNY and CDR2 SVGAGI (reference sequence). This CDR3 comprises 15 residues. V was clipped by 7 bases and J by 1 base; unmatched bases: 6.

V gene TRBV30 combines with J gene TRBJ1-1, with a possible D match to TRBD1 (6 bases). Trimming shortened V by 5 bases and J by 3 bases, and 16 bases separated the two germline ends. The CDR3 has 14 residues. CDR1 GTSNPN and CDR2 SVGIG come from the germline V gene (reference sequence). The chain's CDR3 is CAWGLHGGYTEAFF. Written as DNA, the CDR3 is TGTGCCTGGGGACTCCATGGGGGCTACACTGAAGCTTTCTTT. The full variable domain, completed using reference TRBV30 and TRBJ1-1, is SQTIHQWPATLVQPVGSPLSLECTVEGTSNPNLYWYRQAAGRGLQLLFYSVGIGQISSEVPQNLSASRPQDRQFILSSKKLLLSDSGFYLCAWGLHGGYTEAFFGQGTRLTVV.

This clone was seen only a few times. CDR3 region: CASSSRTIGDEQFF. Written as DNA, the CDR3 is TGTGCCAGCAGCTCGAGGACTATCGGGGATGAGCAGTTCTTC. This sequence joins TRBV7-6 and TRBJ2-1; a possible D gene is TRBD2 (6 bases). V lost 4 bases and J lost 8, with 15 bases in between. CDR3 size: 14 residues. From germline, CDR1 is SGHVS and CDR2 FNYEAQ. The full variable domain, with the rest looked up from reference TRBV7-6 and TRBJ2-1, is GAGVSQSPRYKVTKRGQDVALRCDPISGHVSLYWYRQALGQGPEFLTYFNYEAQQDKSGLPNDRFSAERPEGSISTLTIQRTEQRDSAMYRCASSSRTIGDEQFFGPGTRLTVL.

The chain has TRBV7-3 and TRBJ2-2; D ambiguous. The V and J ends lost 0 bases and 4 bases respectively, with 6 bases between them. This CDR3 contains 14 residues. In germline, CDR1 is SGHTA, CDR2 FQGTGA. In DNA, the CDR3 is TGTGCCAGCAGCTTAACAGCCCTCACCGGGGAGCTGTTTTTT. This codes for CASSLTALTGELFF.

This rearrangement joins TRBV11-2 to TRBJ1-4, with 9 bases that match TRBD1. V lost 5 bases to trimming and J lost 7 bases; unmatched junction nucleotides: 11. Germline lookup yields CDR1 SGHAT and CDR2 FQNNGV. This CDR3 has 16 amino acids. The CDR3 region has the DNA TGTGCCAGCAGCCCCGGACAGGGGTGGGCTGGTGAAAAACTGTTTTTT. This gives the protein CASSPGQGWAGEKLFF.

The V call is TRBV18, the J call TRBJ1-6; 12 nucleotides align to TRBD1. This CDR3 contains 17 residues. Germline lookup yields CDR1 KGHSH and CDR2 LQKENI. V lost 2 bases to trimming and J lost 7 bases; unmatched junction nucleotides: 6. CDR3 region: CASSPRGTGGWNSPLHF. In DNA, the CDR3 is TGTGCCAGCTCACCAAGAGGGACAGGGGGCTGGAATTCACCCCTCCACTTT.

This rearrangement joins TRBV7-2 to TRBJ2-1; 8 bases align to TRBD2. The V gene's germline CDR1 is SGHTA and CDR2 FQGNSA. The CDR3 covers 16 residues. V was pared by 7 bases and J by 9 bases, with 17 bases of the junction left unmatched. The CDR3 bases are TGTGCCAGCACCAAAGGGACGGGGGGGCCTGAGGGTGAGCAGTTCTTC. It yields the protein CASTKGTGGPEGEQFF.